This note documents a single T cell receptor beta chain sequence. Its antigen is as yet unknown. The authors distributed each subset's genomic DNA evenly over several immunoSEQ plates. The table came from immunoSEQ multiplex PCR; TCRdb's copy has only in-frame clones and leaves some out. Of around 2.3 million clones listed, almost 96% are singletons. CDR3 length: 16 residues. Germline CDR1 is SGHAT and CDR2 is FQNNGV. V dropped 0 bases and J dropped 5 bases, with 14 bases sitting between them. The entry originates in a study of shared clonotypes between healthy human individuals. Findings and limits, study-wide: Few donors restricted represented genetic and exposure-history diversity. Unshared clonotypes carried lower generation probabilities than those common to all four donors.

Partitioning of CD4+ cells yielded a CD45RA+ naive subset and a CD45RA-negative memory subset. V is TRBV11-2 and J is TRBJ2-1, with D unresolved. The TCR originated in a man aged 18 to 30 in good health. The source material was naive CD4+ T cells sorted from blood. Described subset: CD45RA+ positively selected. CDR3 protein: CASSLEGAKQNNEQFF. CDR3 in DNA: TGTGCCAGCAGCTTAGAAGGTGCTAAGCAAAACAATGAGCAGTTCTTC. The variable domain in full, with the rest retrieved from reference TRBV11-2 and TRBJ2-1, is EAGVAQSPRYKIIEKRQSVAFWCNPISGHATLYWYQQILGQGPKLLIQFQNNGVVDDSQLPKDRFSAERLKGVDSTLKIQPAKLEDSAVYLCASSLEGAKQNNEQFFGPGTRLTVL.